This entry describes one T cell receptor beta chain. Its target is unknown. A multiplex PCR was run with 60 Vbeta primers and 13 Jbeta primers. Measured with immunoSEQ multiplex PCR; TCRdb has only the in-frame clones, and not every one. The sample gives fewer than 250,000 clones, 60% to 80% of which show up once; 1.6% is in the top ten. The record originates from a study of cytomegalovirus exposure and HLA in healthy donors. In the study overall: Approximately 85 million unique TCRs from HLA-typed donors were held in an early data release.

Findings and caveats of the study: Immune exposure information available was restricted to CMV serostatus. The authors later found TCR association rates varying by HLA locus, with DRB1 most and HLA-C fewest. Across donors, sequencing depth was assumed by presence/absence analyses to be roughly uniform.

The germline CDR1 and CDR2 sequences are SEHNR and FQNEAQ (reference sequence). The CDR3 loop spans 11 amino acids. Trimming shortened V by 1 base and J by 8 bases, and 5 bases separated the two germline ends. This clonotype was sampled from a woman aged 18 to 35 in good health and CMV-seronegative. V usage is TRBV7-9 and J usage is TRBJ1-2; D ambiguous. The specimen sequenced was PBMCs. CDR3 residues: CASSLVSGYTF. As DNA, the CDR3 is TGTGCCAGCAGCTTAGTATCGGGCTACACCTTC.